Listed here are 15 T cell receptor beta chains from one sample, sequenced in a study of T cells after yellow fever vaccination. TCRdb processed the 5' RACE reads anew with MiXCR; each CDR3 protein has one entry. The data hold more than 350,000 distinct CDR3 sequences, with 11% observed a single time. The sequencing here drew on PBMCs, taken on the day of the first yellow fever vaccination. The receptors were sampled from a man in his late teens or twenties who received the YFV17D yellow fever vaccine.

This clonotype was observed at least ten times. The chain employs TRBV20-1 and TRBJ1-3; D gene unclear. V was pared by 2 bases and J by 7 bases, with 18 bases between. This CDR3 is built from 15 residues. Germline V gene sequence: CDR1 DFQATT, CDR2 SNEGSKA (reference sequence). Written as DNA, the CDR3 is TGCAGTGCTAGACCCGACGGGGAGTGGCGCAACACCATATATTTT. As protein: CSARPDGEWRNTIYF.

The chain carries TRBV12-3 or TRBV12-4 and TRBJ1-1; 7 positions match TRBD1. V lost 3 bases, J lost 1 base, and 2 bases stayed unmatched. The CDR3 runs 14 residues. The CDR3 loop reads CASSFAGGNTEAFF. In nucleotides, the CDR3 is TGTGCCAGCAGTTTTGCAGGGGGGAACACTGAAGCTTTCTTT.

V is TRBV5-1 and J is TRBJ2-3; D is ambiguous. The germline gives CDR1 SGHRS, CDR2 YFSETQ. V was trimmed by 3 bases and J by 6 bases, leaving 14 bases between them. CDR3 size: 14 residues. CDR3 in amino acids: CASSSEGQTDTQYF. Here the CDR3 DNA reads TGCGCCAGCAGCTCGGAAGGGCAAACGGATACGCAGTATTTT.

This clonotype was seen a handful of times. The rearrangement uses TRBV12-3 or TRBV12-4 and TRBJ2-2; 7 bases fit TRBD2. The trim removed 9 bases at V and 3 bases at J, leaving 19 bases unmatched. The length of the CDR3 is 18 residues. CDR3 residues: CASHEGRGRSKDTGELFF. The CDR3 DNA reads TGTGCCAGTCACGAAGGGAGGGGACGGAGTAAAGACACCGGGGAGCTGTTTTTT.

The CDR3 protein is CASSLRAGGRNEQFF. As DNA, the CDR3 is TGTGCCAGCAGCTTAAGGGCAGGGGGTCGGAATGAGCAGTTCTTC. The genes are TRBV7-6 and TRBJ2-1; TRBD1 matches 7 bases. The germline gives CDR1 SGHVS, CDR2 FNYEAQ. V shed 2 bases, J shed 7 bases, and the junction held 8 bases outside the gene matches. CDR3 length: 15 residues.

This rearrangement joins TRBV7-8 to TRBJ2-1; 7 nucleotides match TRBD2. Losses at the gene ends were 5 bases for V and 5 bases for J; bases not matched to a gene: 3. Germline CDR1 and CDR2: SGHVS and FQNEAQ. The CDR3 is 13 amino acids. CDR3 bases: TGTGCCAGCAGCATTACTAGCGACAATGAGCAGTTCTTC. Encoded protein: CASSITSDNEQFF.

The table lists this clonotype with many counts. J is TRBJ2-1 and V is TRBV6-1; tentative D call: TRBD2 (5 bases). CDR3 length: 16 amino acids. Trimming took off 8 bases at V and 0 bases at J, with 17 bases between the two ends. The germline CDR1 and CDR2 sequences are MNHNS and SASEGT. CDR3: CASGHRSGSSYNEQFF. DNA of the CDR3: TGTGCCAGCGGCCATAGGTCTGGGAGCTCCTACAATGAGCAGTTCTTC.

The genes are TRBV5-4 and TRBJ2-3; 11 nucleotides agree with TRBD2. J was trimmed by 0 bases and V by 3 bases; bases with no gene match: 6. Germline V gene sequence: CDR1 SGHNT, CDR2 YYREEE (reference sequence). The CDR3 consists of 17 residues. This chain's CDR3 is CASSSRLAGGSTDTQYF. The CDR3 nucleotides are TGTGCCAGCAGCTCGAGGCTAGCGGGGGGTAGCACAGATACGCAGTATTTT.

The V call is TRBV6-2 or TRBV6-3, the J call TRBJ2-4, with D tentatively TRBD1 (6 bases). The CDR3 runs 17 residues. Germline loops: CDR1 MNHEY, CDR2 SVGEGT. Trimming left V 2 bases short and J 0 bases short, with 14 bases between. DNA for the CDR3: TGTGCCAGCAGTTACGCCCCTGGGGGCGAAGCCAAAAACATTCAGTACTTC. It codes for CASSYAPGGEAKNIQYF.

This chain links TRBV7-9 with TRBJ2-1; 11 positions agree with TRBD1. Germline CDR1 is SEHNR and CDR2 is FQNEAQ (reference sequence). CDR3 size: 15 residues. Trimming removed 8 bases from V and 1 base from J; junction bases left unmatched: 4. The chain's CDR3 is CASGGQGESYNEQFF. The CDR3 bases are TGTGCCAGCGGGGGACAGGGGGAATCCTACAATGAGCAGTTCTTC.

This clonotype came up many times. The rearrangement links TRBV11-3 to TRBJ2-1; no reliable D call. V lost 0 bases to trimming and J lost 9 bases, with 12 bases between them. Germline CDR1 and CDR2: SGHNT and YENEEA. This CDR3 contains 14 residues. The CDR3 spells CASSLDLVGSEQFF. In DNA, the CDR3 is TGTGCCAGCAGCTTAGACCTAGTGGGTAGTGAGCAGTTCTTC.

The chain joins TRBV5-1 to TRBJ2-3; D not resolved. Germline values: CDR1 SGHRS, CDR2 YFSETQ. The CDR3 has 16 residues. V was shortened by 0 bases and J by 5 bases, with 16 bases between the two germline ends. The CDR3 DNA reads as TGCGCCAGCAGCTTGGCCGCAGGTCCTCCCGTAGATACGCAGTATTTT. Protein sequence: CASSLAAGPPVDTQYF.

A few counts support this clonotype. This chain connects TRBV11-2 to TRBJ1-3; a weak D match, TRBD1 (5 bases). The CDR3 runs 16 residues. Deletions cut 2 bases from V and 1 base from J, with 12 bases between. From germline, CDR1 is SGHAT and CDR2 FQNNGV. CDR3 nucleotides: TGTGCCAGCAGCTTAAATCAGGGAGGTTCTGGAAACACCATATATTTT. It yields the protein CASSLNQGGSGNTIYF.

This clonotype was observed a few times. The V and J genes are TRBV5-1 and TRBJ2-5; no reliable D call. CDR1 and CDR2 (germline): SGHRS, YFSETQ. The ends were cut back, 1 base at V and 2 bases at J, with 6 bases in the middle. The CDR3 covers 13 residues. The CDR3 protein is CASSLMLQETQYF. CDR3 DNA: TGCGCCAGCAGCTTGATGTTACAAGAGACCCAGTACTTC.

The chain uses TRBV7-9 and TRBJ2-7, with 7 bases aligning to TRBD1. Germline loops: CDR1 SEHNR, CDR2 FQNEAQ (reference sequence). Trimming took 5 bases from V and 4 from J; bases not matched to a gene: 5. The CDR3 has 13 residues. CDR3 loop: CASSPSTGYEQYV. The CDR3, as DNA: TGTGCCAGCAGCCCCTCGACAGGGTACGAGCAGTACGTC.